This T cell receptor (beta chain) was documented in a study of blood T cell repertoires in COVID-19. Study as a whole: Whether acute or convalescent, the COVID-19 samples came from the United States, Italy and Spain. PBMCs, B-cell-depleted T cells, or T cells provided the cDNA or gDNA that made up the material.

Per the authors' pipeline: Amplification with reference gene primers provided the estimates of nucleated cell counts. Measured with immunoSEQ multiplex PCR; TCRdb has only the in-frame clones, and not every one. The DNA gave D and trimming, while V, J and clone size come from that table. The repertoire holds 150,000 to 200,000 clones, with 82% as singletons. CDR3 length equals 15 residues. Per germline, CDR1 MRHNA and CDR2 SNTAGT. Trimming stripped 3 bases from V and 2 bases from J, with 12 bases between. This chain joins TRBV6-4 and TRBJ2-3; D may be TRBD2 (5 bases). This receptor was taken from a woman between 25 and 40 years old with acute or convalescent COVID-19. The specimen was peripheral blood. The CDR3 region is CASSEYGLYTDTQYF. In DNA, the CDR3 is TGTGCCAGCAGTGAATACGGACTCTACACAGATACGCAGTATTTT.